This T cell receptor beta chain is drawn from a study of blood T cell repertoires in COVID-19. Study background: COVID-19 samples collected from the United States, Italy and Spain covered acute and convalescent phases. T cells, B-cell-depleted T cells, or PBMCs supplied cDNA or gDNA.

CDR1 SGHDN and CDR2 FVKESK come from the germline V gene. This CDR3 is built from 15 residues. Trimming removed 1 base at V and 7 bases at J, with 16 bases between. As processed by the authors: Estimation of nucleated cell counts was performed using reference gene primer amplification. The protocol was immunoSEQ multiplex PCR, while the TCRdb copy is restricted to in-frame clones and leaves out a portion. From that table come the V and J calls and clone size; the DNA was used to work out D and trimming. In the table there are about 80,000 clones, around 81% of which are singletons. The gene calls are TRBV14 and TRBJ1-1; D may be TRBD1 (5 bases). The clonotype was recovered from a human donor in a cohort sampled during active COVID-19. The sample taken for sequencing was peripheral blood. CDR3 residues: CASSQGAARGHEAFF. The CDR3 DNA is TGTGCCAGCAGCCAAGGAGCCGCAAGGGGCCATGAAGCTTTCTTT.